This T cell receptor (beta chain) stems from a study of chemoradiotherapy in HPV16-positive cancers. Method: immunoSEQ multiplex PCR; TCRdb's copy keeps in-frame clones and lacks some. This sample has 20,000 to 30,000 clones, with approximately 94% found just once. This clone was found once. The germline V gene encodes CDR1 SGHRS and CDR2 YFSETQ. The V end was cut by 0 bases, the J end by 1 base, with 10 bases between. This CDR3 spans 15 amino acids. This chain uses TRBV5-1 with TRBJ1-1, with D perhaps TRBD1 (5 bases). This TCR was sampled from a human donor with HPV-associated anogenital cancer. The specimen was obtained from a patient who underwent chemoradiotherapy. DNA of the CDR3: TGCGCCAGCAGCTTGGTAGGGGTGGGGAACACTGAAGCTTTCTTT. Residues: CASSLVGVGNTEAFF.